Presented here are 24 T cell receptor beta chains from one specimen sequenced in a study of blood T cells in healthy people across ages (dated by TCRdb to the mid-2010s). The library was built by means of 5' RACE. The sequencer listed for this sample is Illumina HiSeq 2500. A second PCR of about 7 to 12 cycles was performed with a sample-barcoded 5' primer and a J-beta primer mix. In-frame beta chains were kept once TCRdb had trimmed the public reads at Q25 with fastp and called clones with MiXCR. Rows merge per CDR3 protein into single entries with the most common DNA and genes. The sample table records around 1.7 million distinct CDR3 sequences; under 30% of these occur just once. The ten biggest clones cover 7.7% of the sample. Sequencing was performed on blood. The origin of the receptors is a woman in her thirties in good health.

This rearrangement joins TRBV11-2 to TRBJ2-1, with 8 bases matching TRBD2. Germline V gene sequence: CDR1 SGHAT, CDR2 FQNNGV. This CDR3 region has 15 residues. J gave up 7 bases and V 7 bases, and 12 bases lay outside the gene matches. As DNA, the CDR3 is TGTGCCAGCAAAGGCGGGGGGAGGACCCCAAATGAGCAGTTCTTC. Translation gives CASKGGGRTPNEQFF.

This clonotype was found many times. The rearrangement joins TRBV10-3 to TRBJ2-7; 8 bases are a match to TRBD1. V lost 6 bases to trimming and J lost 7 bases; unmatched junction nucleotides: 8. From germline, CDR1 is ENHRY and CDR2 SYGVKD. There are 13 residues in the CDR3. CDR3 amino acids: CAISAGGLGEQYF. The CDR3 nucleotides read TGTGCCATCAGCGCAGGGGGCCTAGGGGAGCAGTACTTC.

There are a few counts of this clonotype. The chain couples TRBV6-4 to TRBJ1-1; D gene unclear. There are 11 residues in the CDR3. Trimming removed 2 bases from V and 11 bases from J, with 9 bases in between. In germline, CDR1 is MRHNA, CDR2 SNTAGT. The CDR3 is CASSDGRSAFF. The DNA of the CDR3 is TGTGCCAGCAGTGACGGGAGGTCGGCTTTCTTT.

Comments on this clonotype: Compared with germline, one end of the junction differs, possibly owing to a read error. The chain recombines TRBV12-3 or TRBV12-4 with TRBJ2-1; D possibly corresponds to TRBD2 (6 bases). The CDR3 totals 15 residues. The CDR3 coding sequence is TGTGCCAGCAGTTTTGGAGCGGGCCGCTCCAATGGGCAGTTCTTC. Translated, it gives CASSFGAGRSNGQFF.

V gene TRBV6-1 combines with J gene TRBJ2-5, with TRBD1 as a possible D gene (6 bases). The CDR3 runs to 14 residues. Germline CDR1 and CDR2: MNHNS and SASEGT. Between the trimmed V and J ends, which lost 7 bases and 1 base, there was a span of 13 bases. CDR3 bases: TGTGCCAGCACCGGGACGACAGGCCAAGAGACCCAGTACTTC. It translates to CASTGTTGQETQYF.

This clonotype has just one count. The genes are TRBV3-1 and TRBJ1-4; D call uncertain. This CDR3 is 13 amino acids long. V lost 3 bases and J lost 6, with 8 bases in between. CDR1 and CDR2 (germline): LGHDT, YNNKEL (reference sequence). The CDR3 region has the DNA TGTGCCAGCAGCCATGGCCGGGATGAAAAACTGTTTTTT. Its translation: CASSHGRDEKLFF.

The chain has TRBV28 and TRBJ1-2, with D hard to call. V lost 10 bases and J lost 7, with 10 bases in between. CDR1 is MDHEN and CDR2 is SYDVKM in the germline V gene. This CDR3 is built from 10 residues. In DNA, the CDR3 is TGTGCCACCTTCGGGTCTGGCTACACCTTC. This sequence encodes CATFGSGYTF.

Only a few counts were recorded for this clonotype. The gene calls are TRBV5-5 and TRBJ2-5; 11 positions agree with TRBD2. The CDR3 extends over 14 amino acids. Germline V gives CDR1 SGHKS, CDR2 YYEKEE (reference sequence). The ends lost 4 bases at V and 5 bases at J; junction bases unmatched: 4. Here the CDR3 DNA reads TGTGCCAGCAGCACCTTAGCGGGAGGGGAGACCCAGTACTTC. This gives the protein CASSTLAGGETQYF.

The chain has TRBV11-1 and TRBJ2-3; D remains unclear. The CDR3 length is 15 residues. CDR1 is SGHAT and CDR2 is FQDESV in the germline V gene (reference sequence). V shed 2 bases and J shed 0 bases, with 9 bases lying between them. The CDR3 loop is CASSLCSPSTDTQYF. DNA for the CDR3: TGTGCCAGCAGCTTATGTTCACCTAGCACAGATACGCAGTATTTT.

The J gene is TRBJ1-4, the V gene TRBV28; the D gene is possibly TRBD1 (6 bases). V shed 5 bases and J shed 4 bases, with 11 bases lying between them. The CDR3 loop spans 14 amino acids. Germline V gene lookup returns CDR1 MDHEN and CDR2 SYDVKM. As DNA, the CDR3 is TGTGCCAGCAGTCGGACAGACCTTAATGAAAAACTGTTTTTT. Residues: CASSRTDLNEKLFF.

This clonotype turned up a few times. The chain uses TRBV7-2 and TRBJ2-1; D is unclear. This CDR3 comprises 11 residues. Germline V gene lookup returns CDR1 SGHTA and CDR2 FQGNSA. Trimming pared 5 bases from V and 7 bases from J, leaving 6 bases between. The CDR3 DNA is TGTGCCAGCAGCCGGCCGAATGAGCAGTTCTTC. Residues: CASSRPNEQFF.

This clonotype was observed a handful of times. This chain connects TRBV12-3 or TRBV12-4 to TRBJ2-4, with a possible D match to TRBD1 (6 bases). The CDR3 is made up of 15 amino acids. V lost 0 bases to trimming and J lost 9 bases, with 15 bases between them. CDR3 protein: CASSLAHRVRGIQYF. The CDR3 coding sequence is TGTGCCAGCAGTTTAGCTCACAGGGTACGGGGCATTCAGTACTTC.

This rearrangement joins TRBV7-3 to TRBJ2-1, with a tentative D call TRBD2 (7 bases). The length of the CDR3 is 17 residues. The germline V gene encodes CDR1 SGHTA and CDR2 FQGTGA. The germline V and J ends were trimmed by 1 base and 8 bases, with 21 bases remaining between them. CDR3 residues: CASSLMVGGPVFHEQFF. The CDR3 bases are TGTGCCAGCAGCTTAATGGTCGGGGGGCCGGTATTCCATGAGCAGTTCTTC.

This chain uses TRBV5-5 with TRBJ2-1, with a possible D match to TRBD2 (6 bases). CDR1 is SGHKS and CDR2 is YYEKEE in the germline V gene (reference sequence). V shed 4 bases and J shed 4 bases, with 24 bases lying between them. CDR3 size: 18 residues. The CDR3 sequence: CASSRYGAGSSLYNEQFF. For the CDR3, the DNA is TGTGCCAGCAGCCGGTACGGTGCGGGATCGTCCTTATACAATGAGCAGTTCTTC.

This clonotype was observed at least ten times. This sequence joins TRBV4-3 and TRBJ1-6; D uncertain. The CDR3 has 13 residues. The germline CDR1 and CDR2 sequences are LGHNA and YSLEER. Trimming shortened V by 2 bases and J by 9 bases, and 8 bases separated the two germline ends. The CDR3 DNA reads TGCGCCAGCAGCCAAATTACCGGTTCACCCCTCCACTTT. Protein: CASSQITGSPLHF.

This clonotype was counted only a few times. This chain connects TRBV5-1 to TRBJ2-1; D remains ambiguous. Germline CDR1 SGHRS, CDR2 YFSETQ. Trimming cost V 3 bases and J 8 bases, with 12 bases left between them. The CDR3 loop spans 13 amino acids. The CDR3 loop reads CASSSQVDDEQFF. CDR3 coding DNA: TGCGCCAGCAGCTCTCAAGTCGACGATGAGCAGTTCTTC.

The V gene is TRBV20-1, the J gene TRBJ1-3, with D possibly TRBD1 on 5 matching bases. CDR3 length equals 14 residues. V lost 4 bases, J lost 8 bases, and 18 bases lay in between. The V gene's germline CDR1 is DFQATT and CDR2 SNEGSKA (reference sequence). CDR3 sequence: CSATRPGGSDTIYF. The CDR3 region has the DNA TGCAGTGCTACCCGCCCTGGGGGTTCGGACACCATATATTTT.

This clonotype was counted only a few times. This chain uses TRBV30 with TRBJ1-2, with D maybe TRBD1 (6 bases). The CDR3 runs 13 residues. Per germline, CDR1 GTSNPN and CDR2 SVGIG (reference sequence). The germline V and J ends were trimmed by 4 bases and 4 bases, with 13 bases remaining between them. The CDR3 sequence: CAWKGDEIYGYTF. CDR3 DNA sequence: TGTGCCTGGAAGGGGGATGAGATCTATGGCTACACCTTC.

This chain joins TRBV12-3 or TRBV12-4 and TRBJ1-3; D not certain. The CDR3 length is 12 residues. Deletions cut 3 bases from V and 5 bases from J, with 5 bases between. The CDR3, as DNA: TGTGCCAGCAGTTTCTGGAGAAACACCATATATTTT. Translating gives CASSFWRNTIYF.

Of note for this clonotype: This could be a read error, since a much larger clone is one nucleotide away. The CDR3 reads CASSLDGEIDYGYTF. The CDR3 nucleotides are TGCGCCAGCAGCTTGGACGGAGAAATTGACTATGGCTACACCTTC. The rearrangement links TRBV5-1 to TRBJ1-2; D uncertain. The CDR3 is 15 amino acids. V was shortened by 0 bases and J by 3 bases, with 12 bases between the two germline ends. Germline assignment: CDR1 SGHRS and CDR2 YFSETQ. Full variable domain (missing parts from reference TRBV5-1 and TRBJ1-2): KAGVTQTPRYLIKTRGQQVTLSCSPISGHRSVSWYQQTPGQGLQFLFEYFSETQRNKGNFPGRFSGRQFSNSRSEMNVSTLELGDSALYLCASSLDGEIDYGYTFGSGTRLTVV.

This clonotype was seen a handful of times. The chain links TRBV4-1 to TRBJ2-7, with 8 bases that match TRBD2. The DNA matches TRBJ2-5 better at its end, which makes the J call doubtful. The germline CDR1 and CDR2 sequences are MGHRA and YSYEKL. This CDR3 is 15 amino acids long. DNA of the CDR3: TGCGCCAGCAGCCAAGTCAGCGGGGGTCGGCAGACCCAGTACTTC. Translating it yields CASSQVSGGRQTQYF.

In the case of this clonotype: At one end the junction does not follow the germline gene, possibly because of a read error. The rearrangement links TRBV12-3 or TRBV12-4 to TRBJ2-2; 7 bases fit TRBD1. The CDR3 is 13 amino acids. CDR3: CPSTLQGRGELFF. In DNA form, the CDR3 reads TGTCCCAGCACCCTACAGGGGCGCGGGGAGCTGTTTTTT.

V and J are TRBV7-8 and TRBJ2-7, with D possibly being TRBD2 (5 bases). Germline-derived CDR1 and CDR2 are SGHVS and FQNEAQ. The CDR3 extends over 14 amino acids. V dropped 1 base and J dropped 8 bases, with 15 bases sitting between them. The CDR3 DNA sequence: TGTGCCAGCAGCTTAGATAGCGCCCAAGAGAAGCAGTACTTC. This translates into CASSLDSAQEKQYF.

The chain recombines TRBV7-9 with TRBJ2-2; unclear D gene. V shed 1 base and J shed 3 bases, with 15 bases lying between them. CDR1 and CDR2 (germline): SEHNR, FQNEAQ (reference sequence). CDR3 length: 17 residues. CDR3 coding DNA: TGTGCCAGCAGCTTAGTGGTGACTCAACGGGACACCGGGGAGCTGTTTTTT. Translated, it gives CASSLVVTQRDTGELFF.